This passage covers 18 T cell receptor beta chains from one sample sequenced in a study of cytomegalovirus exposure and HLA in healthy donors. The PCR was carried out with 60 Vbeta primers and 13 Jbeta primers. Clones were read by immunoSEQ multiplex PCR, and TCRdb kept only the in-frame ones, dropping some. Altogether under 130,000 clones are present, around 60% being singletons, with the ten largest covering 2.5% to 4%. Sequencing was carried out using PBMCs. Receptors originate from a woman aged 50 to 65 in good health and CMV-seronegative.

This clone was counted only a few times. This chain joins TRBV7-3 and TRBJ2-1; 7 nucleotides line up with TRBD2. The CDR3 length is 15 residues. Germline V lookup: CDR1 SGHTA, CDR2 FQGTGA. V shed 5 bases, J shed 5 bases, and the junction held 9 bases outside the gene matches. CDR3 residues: CASSPPGGSNNEQFF. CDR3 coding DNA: TGTGCCAGCAGCCCACCGGGCGGGAGTAACAATGAGCAGTTCTTC.

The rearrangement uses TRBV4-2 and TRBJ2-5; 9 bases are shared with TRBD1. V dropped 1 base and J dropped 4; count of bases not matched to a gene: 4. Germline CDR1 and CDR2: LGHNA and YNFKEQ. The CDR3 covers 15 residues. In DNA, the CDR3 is TGTGCCAGCAGCCAAGGGGACAGGGCATTAGAGACCCAGTACTTC. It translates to CASSQGDRALETQYF.

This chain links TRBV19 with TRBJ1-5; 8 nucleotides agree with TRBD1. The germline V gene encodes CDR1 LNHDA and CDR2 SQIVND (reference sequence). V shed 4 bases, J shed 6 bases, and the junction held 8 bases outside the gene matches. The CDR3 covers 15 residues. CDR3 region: CASSTQGQVSQPQHF. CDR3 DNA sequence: TGTGCCAGTAGTACGCAGGGACAGGTCTCTCAGCCCCAGCATTTT. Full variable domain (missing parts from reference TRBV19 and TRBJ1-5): DGGITQSPKYLFRKEGQNVTLSCEQNLNHDAMYWYRQDPGQGLRLIYYSQIVNDFQKGDIAEGYSVSREKKESFPLTVTSAQKNPTAFYLCASSTQGQVSQPQHFGDGTRLSIL.

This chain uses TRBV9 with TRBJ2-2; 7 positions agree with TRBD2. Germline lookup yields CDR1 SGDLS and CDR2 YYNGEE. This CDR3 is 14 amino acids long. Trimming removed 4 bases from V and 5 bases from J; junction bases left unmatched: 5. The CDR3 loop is CASSPTSATGELFF. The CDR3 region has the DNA TGTGCCAGCAGCCCTACTAGCGCTACCGGGGAGCTGTTTTTT.

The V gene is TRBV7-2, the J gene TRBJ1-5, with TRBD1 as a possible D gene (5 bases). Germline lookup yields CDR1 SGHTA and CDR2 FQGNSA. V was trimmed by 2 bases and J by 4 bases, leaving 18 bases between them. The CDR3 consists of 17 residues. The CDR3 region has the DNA TGTGCCAGCAGCTTAAATGGGGCAGCGGGCGCAAATCAGCCCCAGCATTTT. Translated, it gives CASSLNGAAGANQPQHF.

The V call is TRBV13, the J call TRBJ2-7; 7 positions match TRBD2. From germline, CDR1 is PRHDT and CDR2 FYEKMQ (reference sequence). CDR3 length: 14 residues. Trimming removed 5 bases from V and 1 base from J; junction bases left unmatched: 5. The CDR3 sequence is CASSLGRGSYEQYF. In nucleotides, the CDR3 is TGTGCCAGCAGCCTGGGGCGGGGGTCCTACGAGCAGTACTTC.

Written as DNA, the CDR3 is TGTGCCAGCAGCCCTTCACAGGGGTTCACTGAAGCTTTCTTT. Translating gives CASSPSQGFTEAFF. The chain couples TRBV7-6 to TRBJ1-1; TRBD1 matches 7 bases. The V gene's germline CDR1 is SGHVS and CDR2 FNYEAQ. V gave up 5 bases and J gave up 4 bases; unmatched junction bases: 7. This CDR3 contains 14 residues.

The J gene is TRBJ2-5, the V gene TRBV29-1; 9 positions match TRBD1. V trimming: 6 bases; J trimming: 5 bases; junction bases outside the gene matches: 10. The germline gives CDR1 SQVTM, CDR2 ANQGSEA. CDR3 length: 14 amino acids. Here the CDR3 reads CSVVQDRGSETQYF. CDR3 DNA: TGCAGCGTGGTACAGGACAGGGGATCGGAGACCCAGTACTTC.

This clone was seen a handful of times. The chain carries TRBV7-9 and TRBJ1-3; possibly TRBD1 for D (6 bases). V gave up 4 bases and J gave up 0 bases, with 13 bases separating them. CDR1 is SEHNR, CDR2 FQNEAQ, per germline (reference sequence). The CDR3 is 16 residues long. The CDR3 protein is CASSWGRSSSGNTIYF. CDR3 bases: TGTGCCAGCAGCTGGGGGCGGTCGAGCTCTGGAAACACCATATATTTT.

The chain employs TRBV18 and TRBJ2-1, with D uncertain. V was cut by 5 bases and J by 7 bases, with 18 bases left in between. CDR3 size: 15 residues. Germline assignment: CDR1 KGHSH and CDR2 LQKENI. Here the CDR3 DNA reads TGTGCCAGCTCATTCTCTAGTCCTTTCAAGAATGAGCAGTTCTTC. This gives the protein CASSFSSPFKNEQFF.

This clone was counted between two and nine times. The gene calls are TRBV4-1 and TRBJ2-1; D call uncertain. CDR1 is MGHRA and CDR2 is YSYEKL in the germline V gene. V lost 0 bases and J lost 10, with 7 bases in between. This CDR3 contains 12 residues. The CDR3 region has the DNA TGCGCCAGCAGCCAAGATTTGACAGAGCAGTTCTTC. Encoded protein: CASSQDLTEQFF.

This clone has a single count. CDR3 nucleotide sequence: TGTGCCAGCAGCGATACAGGGTTTAACTATGGCTACACCTTC. This sequence encodes CASSDTGFNYGYTF. This chain joins TRBV2 and TRBJ1-2; D possibly corresponds to TRBD1 (6 bases). V lost 6 bases and J lost 1, with 12 bases in between. CDR3 length equals 14 residues. Looked up from germline, CDR1 is SNHLY and CDR2 is FYNNEI.

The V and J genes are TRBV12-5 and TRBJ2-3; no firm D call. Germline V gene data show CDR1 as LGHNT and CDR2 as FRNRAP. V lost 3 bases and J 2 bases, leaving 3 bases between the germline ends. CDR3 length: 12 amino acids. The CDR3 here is CASGLLTDTQYF. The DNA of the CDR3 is TGTGCTAGTGGTTTACTCACAGATACGCAGTATTTT.

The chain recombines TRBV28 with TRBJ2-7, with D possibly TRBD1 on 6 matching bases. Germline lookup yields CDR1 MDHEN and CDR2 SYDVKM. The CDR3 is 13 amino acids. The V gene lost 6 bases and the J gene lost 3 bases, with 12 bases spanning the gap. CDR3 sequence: CASRTAGVYEQYF. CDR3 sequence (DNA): TGTGCCAGCAGAACCGCAGGGGTCTACGAGCAGTACTTC. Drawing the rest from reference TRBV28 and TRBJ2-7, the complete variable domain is DVKVTQSSRYLVKRTGEKVFLECVQDMDHENMFWYRQDPGLGLRLIYFSYDVKMKEKGDIPEGYSVSREKKERFSLILESASTNQTSMYLCASRTAGVYEQYFGPGTRLTVT.

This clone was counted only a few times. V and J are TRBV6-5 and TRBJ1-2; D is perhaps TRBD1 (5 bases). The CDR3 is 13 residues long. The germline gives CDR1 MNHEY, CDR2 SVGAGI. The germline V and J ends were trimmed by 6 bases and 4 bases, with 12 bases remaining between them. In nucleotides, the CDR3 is TGTGCCAGCAGACCTGTCGGGGGCTATGGCTACACCTTC. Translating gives CASRPVGGYGYTF.

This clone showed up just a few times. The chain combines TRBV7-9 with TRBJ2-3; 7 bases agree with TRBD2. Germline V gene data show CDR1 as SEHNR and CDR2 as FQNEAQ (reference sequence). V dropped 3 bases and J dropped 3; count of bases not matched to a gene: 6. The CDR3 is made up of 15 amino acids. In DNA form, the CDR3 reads TGTGCCAGCAGCTTTAGCGGGTTGGGAACAGATACGCAGTATTTT. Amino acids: CASSFSGLGTDTQYF.

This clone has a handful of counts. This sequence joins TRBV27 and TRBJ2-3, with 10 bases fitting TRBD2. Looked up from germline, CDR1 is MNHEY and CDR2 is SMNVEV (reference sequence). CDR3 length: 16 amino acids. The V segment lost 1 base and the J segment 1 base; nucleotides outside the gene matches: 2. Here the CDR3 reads CASSLLLAGGTDTQYF. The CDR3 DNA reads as TGTGCCAGCAGTTTATTGCTAGCGGGAGGCACAGATACGCAGTATTTT.

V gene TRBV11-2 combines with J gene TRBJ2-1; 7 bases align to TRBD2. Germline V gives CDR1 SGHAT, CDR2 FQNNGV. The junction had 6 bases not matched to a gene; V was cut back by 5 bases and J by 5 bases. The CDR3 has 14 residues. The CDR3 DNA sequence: TGTGCCAGCAGCCGAGGGACTAATAACAATGAGCAGTTCTTC. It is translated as CASSRGTNNNEQFF.